The present T cell receptor (beta chain) was sequenced within a study of radiotherapy plus CTLA-4 blockade in lung cancer. As for the study in general: Objective response rate was over 15%; disease control rate, less than 40%.

Measured with immunoSEQ multiplex PCR; TCRdb has only the in-frame clones, and not every one. Here the sample spans 75,000 to 95,000 clones, approximately 82% being singletons. V gave up 5 bases and J gave up 4 bases, with 16 bases separating them. Germline V gene lookup returns CDR1 SGHRS and CDR2 YFSETQ. The CDR3 totals 15 residues. Study-wide points: Expansion of tumor-derived TCR clones was observed in blood after radiotherapy plus ipilimumab. The best prediction of response reportedly came from early blood T cell clone dynamics, with interferon-beta.

Chemo-refractory metastatic non-small-cell lung cancer patients were treated with focal radiation plus CTLA-4 blockade with ipilimumab. Regarding this clone: Its antigen is as yet unknown.

The origin of this receptor is a human donor with non-small cell lung cancer that progressed on radiotherapy plus ipilimumab. The V gene is TRBV5-1, the J gene TRBJ2-1, with D possibly TRBD1 on 5 matching bases. This specimen was peripheral blood, taken from a patient treated with radiotherapy plus ipilimumab. CDR3 loop: CASRFADSRYNEQFF. The CDR3, as DNA: TGCGCCAGCAGGTTCGCCGACAGCCGTTACAATGAGCAGTTCTTC.